A single sample gave rise to the 30 T cell receptor beta chains below, sequenced in a study of T-cell memory formation after mild COVID-19 (dated by TCRdb to 2020 to 2023). The receptor library was made with 5' RACE. The sample was run on an Illumina NovaSeq 6000. The public reads were reanalyzed by TCRdb: fastp trimming at Q25, MiXCR alignment, in-frame beta chains only. Here each entry gathers all rows of one CDR3 protein and keeps the most common genes and DNA. The sample table holds more than 400,000 distinct CDR3 sequences, of which around a sixth were seen once. The ten largest clones represent around an eighth of the sample. The sample consisted of PBMCs or a T cell subset sorted from them (not recorded which). These receptors originate from an adult woman who had mild COVID-19 (a few samples of this study predate the infection). The sample titles of this study are shuffled in the database, so cell type and time point are left out; the donor was told from shared clones.

CDR3 DNA: TGTGCCAGCAGTGGCGACAGGGAGGGTCATCAGCCCCAGCATTTT. Translated, it gives CASSGDREGHQPQHF. The chain uses TRBV25-1 and TRBJ1-5; 7 bases are shared with TRBD1. This CDR3 contains 15 residues. Germline lookup yields CDR1 MGHDK and CDR2 SYGVNS. With V trimmed by 4 bases and J by 5 bases, 8 bases remained unmatched.

This rearrangement joins TRBV4-3 to TRBJ2-7, with D unclear. The ends were cut back, 2 bases at V and 3 bases at J, with 11 bases in the middle. Germline CDR1 and CDR2: LGHNA and YSLEER. The CDR3 length is 14 residues. As DNA, the CDR3 is TGCGCCAGCAGCCAAACCTTGTCGTTCTACGAGCAGTACTTC. This translates into CASSQTLSFYEQYF.

This clonotype was seen more than once but under ten times. This rearrangement joins TRBV7-8 to TRBJ2-3; 16 bases are a match to TRBD2. CDR1 and CDR2 from the germline V gene are SGHVS and FQNEAQ. Trimming cost V 4 bases and J 5 bases; bases outside gene matches: 6. This CDR3 has 17 residues. CDR3 loop: CASSSGLAGGHGDTQYF. As DNA, the CDR3 is TGTGCCAGCAGCTCGGGACTAGCGGGGGGGCATGGAGATACGCAGTATTTT.

The V and J genes are TRBV7-9 and TRBJ1-1, with a possible D match to TRBD1 (6 bases). V was pared by 4 bases and J by 6 bases, with 18 bases between. The germline CDR1 and CDR2 sequences are SEHNR and FQNEAQ (reference sequence). The CDR3 length is 15 residues. The CDR3 nucleotides are TGTGCCAGCAGCTCCCGGGGGGGGCTCACAGCTGAAGCTTTCTTT. Translating gives CASSSRGGLTAEAFF.

This clonotype was observed a handful of times. This sequence joins TRBV20-1 and TRBJ2-1, with D possibly matching TRBD1 (6 bases). Germline V gives CDR1 DFQATT, CDR2 SNEGSKA (reference sequence). This CDR3 contains 13 residues. Deletions cut 7 bases from V and 8 bases from J, with 18 bases between. CDR3 protein: CSGGHRTSYEQFF. For the CDR3, the DNA is TGCAGTGGGGGGCACAGGACAAGCTATGAGCAGTTCTTC.

This clonotype showed up just a few times. This sequence joins TRBV6-6 and TRBJ1-5; D call uncertain. Germline loops: CDR1 MNHNY, CDR2 SVGAGI (reference sequence). V was cut by 8 bases and J by 0 bases, with 8 bases left in between. This CDR3 comprises 13 residues. The CDR3, as DNA: TGTGCCAGCTCCGAGGTTAGCAATCAGCCCCAGCATTTT. This encodes CASSEVSNQPQHF.

The chain carries TRBV7-9 and TRBJ1-1; D unresolved. Germline V gives CDR1 SEHNR, CDR2 FQNEAQ (reference sequence). This CDR3 contains 13 residues. The V end lost 1 base, the J end lost 5 bases, and 8 bases lay between the germline ends. Here the CDR3 reads CASSLESYTEAFF. CDR3 DNA: TGTGCCAGCAGCTTAGAGTCGTATACTGAAGCTTTCTTT.

This clonotype was detected only a few times. This sequence joins TRBV12-3 or TRBV12-4 and TRBJ2-3; tentatively, D is TRBD2 (6 bases). Deletions cut 10 bases from V and 2 bases from J, with 19 bases between. The CDR3 is 15 residues long. DNA of the CDR3: TGTGCCACCAGAGGAGGGCCCTCTTCCACAGATACGCAGTATTTT. This encodes CATRGGPSSTDTQYF.

The chain couples TRBV19 to TRBJ1-6, with D uncertain. CDR3 length: 15 amino acids. Germline-derived CDR1 and CDR2 are LNHDA and SQIVND (reference sequence). Trimming took 6 bases from V and 6 from J, leaving 15 bases between them. The DNA of the CDR3 is TGTGCCAGTAGCCGACGGACTTCTACTAATTCACCCCTCCACTTT. Encoded protein: CASSRRTSTNSPLHF.

In this sample, this clonotype turned up many times. The chain is built from TRBV3-1 and TRBJ2-2; 8 nucleotides agree with TRBD2. CDR3 length: 13 residues. Germline CDR1 LGHDT, CDR2 YNNKEL (reference sequence). V lost 4 bases to trimming and J lost 5 bases; unmatched junction nucleotides: 0. The CDR3 is CASSRGGTGELFF. As DNA, the CDR3 is TGTGCCAGCAGCCGCGGGGGGACCGGGGAGCTGTTTTTT.

This chain joins TRBV18 and TRBJ2-1; no clear D. Germline V lookup: CDR1 KGHSH, CDR2 LQKENI. The germline V and J ends were trimmed by 4 bases and 1 base, with 14 bases remaining between them. This CDR3 has 16 residues. CDR3 residues: CASSLPLRGSYNEQFF. The CDR3 DNA follows: TGTGCCAGCTCACTTCCCCTGCGCGGATCCTACAATGAGCAGTTCTTC.

CDR3 coding DNA: TGTGCCAGCTACCAAGGGACTGAAGCTTTCTTT. The encoded protein is CASYQGTEAFF. V is TRBV5-4 and J is TRBJ1-1; no definite D call. The CDR3 is made up of 11 amino acids. The germline V and J ends were trimmed by 7 bases and 5 bases, with 9 bases remaining between them. Germline values: CDR1 SGHNT, CDR2 YYREEE (reference sequence). The complete variable domain, with remaining parts taken from reference TRBV5-4 and TRBJ1-1, reads ETGVTQSPTHLIKTRGQQVTLRCSSQSGHNTVSWYQQALGQGPQFIFQYYREEENGRGNFPPRFSGLQFPNYSSELNVNALELDDSALYLCASYQGTEAFFGQGTRLTVV.

This clonotype was detected a few times. V and J are TRBV5-1 and TRBJ2-1, with 12 bases identical to TRBD2. Germline lookup yields CDR1 SGHRS and CDR2 YFSETQ. V shed 4 bases and J 4 bases; nucleotides not matched to a gene: 6. The CDR3 length is 16 residues. CDR3 protein: CASSAIGLAGYNEQFF. The CDR3 region has the DNA TGCGCCAGCAGCGCAATTGGACTAGCGGGATACAATGAGCAGTTCTTC.

This clonotype was recorded many times. V and J are TRBV15 and TRBJ2-3, with D unclear. Trimming stripped 11 bases from V and 6 bases from J, with 18 bases between. Germline V gene lookup returns CDR1 LNHNV and CDR2 YYDKDF (reference sequence). This CDR3 region has 13 residues. This CDR3 is CAFTSIGVDTQYF. In DNA form, the CDR3 reads TGTGCCTTTACGTCGATTGGGGTCGATACGCAGTATTTT.

The chain couples TRBV4-1 to TRBJ2-1; D is possibly TRBD2 (5 bases). Germline CDR1 is MGHRA and CDR2 is YSYEKL. V lost 4 bases and J lost 2, with 12 bases in between. The CDR3 sequence is 15 residues long. The CDR3 nucleotides read TGCGCCAGCAGCCCCTGGGCGGGTGCCTACAATGAGCAGTTCTTC. As protein: CASSPWAGAYNEQFF.

This clonotype turned up a few times. The CDR3 loop is CAISEFKGNTEAFF. As DNA, the CDR3 is TGTGCCATCAGTGAGTTCAAGGGCAACACTGAAGCTTTCTTT. The rearrangement uses TRBV10-3 and TRBJ1-1; no definite D call. Trimming cost V 1 base and J 2 bases, with 8 bases left between them. Germline assignment: CDR1 ENHRY and CDR2 SYGVKD. The CDR3 totals 14 residues.

This clonotype was observed a handful of times. The CDR3 DNA sequence: TGTGCCAGCAGTGCCGGGCCCGCTTATGGCTACACCTTC. This gives the protein CASSAGPAYGYTF. The V gene is TRBV12-3 or TRBV12-4, the J gene TRBJ1-2; no firm D call. The CDR3 is 13 residues long. V gave up 5 bases and J gave up 5 bases, with 12 bases separating them.

This clonotype occurred a few times. This chain connects TRBV7-9 to TRBJ2-7, with a weak D call TRBD2 (7 bases). V was shortened by 10 bases and J by 5 bases, with 21 bases between the two germline ends. Germline V gene sequence: CDR1 SEHNR, CDR2 FQNEAQ (reference sequence). CDR3 length equals 14 residues. CDR3 loop: CATSEIGGAHEQYF. CDR3 DNA sequence: TGTGCCACCTCCGAGATAGGGGGGGCCCACGAGCAGTACTTC.

In its sample, this clonotype was seen a few times. The chain employs TRBV5-1 and TRBJ2-5; D unclear. The ends were cut back, 3 bases at V and 3 bases at J, with 18 bases in the middle. Germline CDR1 reads SGHRS; CDR2 reads YFSETQ. The CDR3 length is 16 residues. The DNA of the CDR3 is TGCGCCAGCAGCTGGGTTCTCGCCACTCCTAAAGAGACCCAGTACTTC. Its translation: CASSWVLATPKETQYF.

This clonotype was seen at least ten times. The genes are TRBV25-1 and TRBJ2-4; D may be TRBD2 (5 bases). The CDR3 length is 18 residues. Germline V gene data show CDR1 as MGHDK and CDR2 as SYGVNS. V lost 2 bases and J 0 bases, leaving 17 bases between the germline ends. Here the CDR3 DNA reads TGTGCCAGCAGTGAACGGGAACAAACGTCTTTAGCCAAAAACATTCAGTACTTC. Amino acids: CASSEREQTSLAKNIQYF.

This clonotype was seen a few times. The V and J genes are TRBV7-9 and TRBJ1-2; TRBD1 is a possible D gene (5 bases). Per the germline V gene, CDR1 is SEHNR and CDR2 is FQNEAQ (reference sequence). V lost 5 bases to trimming and J lost 2 bases, with 12 bases between them. The length of the CDR3 is 14 residues. In DNA, the CDR3 is TGTGCCAGCAGCCCAGAGGGGCGCAACTATGGCTACACCTTC. Its protein product is CASSPEGRNYGYTF.

The table lists this clonotype with a few counts. The chain uses TRBV6-5 and TRBJ2-1, with a tentative D call TRBD1 (6 bases). The CDR3 loop spans 16 amino acids. The germline V and J ends were trimmed by 5 bases and 4 bases, with 18 bases remaining between them. The germline gives CDR1 MNHEY, CDR2 SVGAGI. CDR3 coding DNA: TGTGCCAGCAGTCCTAGGGCCGGGACACAATACAATGAGCAGTTCTTC. Its protein is CASSPRAGTQYNEQFF.

V is TRBV19 and J is TRBJ1-2; D is unclear. The CDR3 loop spans 13 amino acids. The V and J ends lost 5 bases and 2 bases respectively, with 9 bases between them. Germline V lookup: CDR1 LNHDA, CDR2 SQIVND (reference sequence). The CDR3 bases are TGTGCCAGTAGTGCTCGCCAGAACTATGGCTACACCTTC. Translated: CASSARQNYGYTF.

The V call is TRBV20-1, the J call TRBJ2-7, with TRBD2 identical over 9 bases. Germline V gene data show CDR1 as DFQATT and CDR2 as SNEGSKA (reference sequence). The CDR3 contains 13 residues. The junction had 3 bases not matched to a gene; V was cut back by 4 bases and J by 2 bases. DNA for the CDR3: TGCAGTGCTAACGCGGGGGGGCCCTACGAGCAGTACTTC. This sequence encodes CSANAGGPYEQYF.

The rearrangement uses TRBV29-1 and TRBJ2-5; D assignment may be TRBD1 or TRBD2 (6 bases each). Trimming took 4 bases from V and 1 from J, leaving 13 bases between them. The CDR3 sequence is 14 residues long. Germline V gives CDR1 SQVTM, CDR2 ANQGSEA. CDR3 amino acids: CSVVEQGGQETQYF. Written as DNA, the CDR3 is TGCAGCGTTGTGGAACAGGGAGGCCAAGAGACCCAGTACTTC.

The genes are TRBV27 and TRBJ1-2; TRBD1 matches 11 bases. The CDR3 loop spans 15 amino acids. Germline CDR1 and CDR2: MNHEY and SMNVEV (reference sequence). The V and J ends lost 4 bases and 2 bases, in that order; junction bases with no gene match: 3. CDR3 sequence: CASSSGQGANYGYTF. CDR3 sequence (DNA): TGTGCCAGCAGTTCTGGACAGGGGGCGAACTATGGCTACACCTTC.

In this sample, this clonotype turned up many times. The chain couples TRBV20-1 to TRBJ2-7; a possible D gene is TRBD1 (6 bases). The CDR3 length is 13 residues. The ends were cut back, 6 bases at V and 0 bases at J, with 12 bases in the middle. Germline V gives CDR1 DFQATT, CDR2 SNEGSKA (reference sequence). This CDR3 is CSANRDTSYEQYF. In nucleotides, the CDR3 is TGCAGTGCCAACCGGGACACCTCCTACGAGCAGTACTTC.

The sample holds a few counts of this clonotype. This chain connects TRBV12-3 or TRBV12-4 to TRBJ2-1, with D perhaps TRBD1 or TRBD2 (6 bases each). Trimming removed 3 bases from V and 5 bases from J, with 14 bases in between. This CDR3 region has 15 residues. CDR3 nucleotides: TGTGCCAGCAGTTTGAGGGGGGCGGTTAACAATGAGCAGTTCTTC. Protein sequence: CASSLRGAVNNEQFF.

This chain connects TRBV24-1 to TRBJ2-3; D unresolved. Trimming cost V 0 bases and J 6 bases, with 6 bases left between them. This CDR3 comprises 13 residues. CDR1 is KGHDR, CDR2 SFDVKD, per germline. The CDR3 spells CATSDLLGDTQYF. The CDR3 DNA reads as TGTGCCACCAGTGATTTGCTTGGGGATACGCAGTATTTT.

Concerning this clonotype itself: A much bigger clone sits one base away, suggesting this may be a read error. J is TRBJ2-1 and V is TRBV7-9; perhaps D is TRBD1 or TRBD2 (5 bases each). V lost 8 bases to trimming and J lost 6 bases, with 5 bases between them. Per germline, CDR1 SEHNR and CDR2 FQNEAQ (reference sequence). The CDR3 totals 10 residues. The chain's CDR3 is CASGGNEQFF. CDR3 nucleotides: TGTGCCAGCGGGGGCAATGAGCAGTTCTTC. Full variable domain (rest looked up from reference TRBV7-9 and TRBJ2-1): DTGVSQNPRHKITKRGQNVTFRCDPISEHNRLYWYRQTLGQGPEFLTYFQNEAQLEKSRLLSDRFSAERPKGSFSTLEIQRTEQGDSAMYLCASGGNEQFFGPGTRLTVL.